This TCR beta chain was profiled in a study of T-cell reconstitution after alpha-beta-depleted transplantation in children. General study results and limits: One year post-transplant, T-cell counts and diversity were largely derived from T cells produced anew. It was surviving recipient T cells and thymic progenitors that gave some patients high TCRbeta diversity at day 60. Where alpha-beta T cells came from about two months after transplant was reportedly several hundred expanded graft clones.

This clonotype was detected ten times or more. Its target is unknown. The CDR3 is made up of 15 amino acids. Trimming took 3 bases from V and 1 from J; bases not matched to a gene: 4. From germline, CDR1 is SGHRS and CDR2 YFSETQ. Unique molecular identifiers featured in how the TCRbeta library was prepared. MiXCR, run by TCRdb on the PCR reads, gives a single entry per CDR3 protein. The top ten hold 0.79% of the sample, which has around 670,000 distinct CDR3 sequences, around 13% seen once. The chain carries TRBV5-1 and TRBJ1-3; 7 nucleotides line up with TRBD1. The receptor comes from a girl aged 2 to 9 with congenital amegakaryocytic thrombocytopenia, due to receive a stem cell transplant. The specimen comprised PBMCs, sampled before TCRalphabeta/CD19-depleted stem cell transplant. This CDR3 is CASSSDRKSGNTIYF. The CDR3 region has the DNA TGCGCCAGCAGCTCGGACAGGAAGTCTGGAAACACCATATATTTT.